This T cell receptor (beta chain) came from a study of response to subunit inactivated influenza vaccine. This clonotype turned up a few times. This CDR3 has 13 amino acids. Germline V gene sequence: CDR1 SGHTA, CDR2 FQGNSA. The ends were cut back, 2 bases at V and 3 bases at J, with 4 bases in the middle. One entry per CDR3 protein, called by TCRdb with MiXCR from the RT-PCR reads. The repertoire holds about 180,000 distinct CDR3 sequences, with over 8.5% as singletons. The chain employs TRBV7-2 and TRBJ2-2; unclear D gene. The clonotype originates from a man between 50 and 69 years old who received an inactivated influenza vaccine. Sample: CD8+ T cells sorted from PBMCs, taken around 25 months after vaccination. This CDR3 reads CASSLLDTGELFF. CDR3 nucleotides: TGTGCCAGCAGCTTATTGGACACCGGGGAGCTGTTTTTT.